The sequence of this T cell receptor beta chain was determined in a study of T-cell reconstitution after alpha-beta-depleted transplantation in children. Whole-study findings and limits: Recipient T cells and thymic progenitors that survived gave rise to the high TCRbeta diversity observed at day 60 in some patients. At the one-year point after transplant, T-cell counts and TCRbeta diversity were found to come mostly from T cells that had been newly produced.

On this clonotype: The antigen is not known.

This CDR3 has 15 residues. With 3 bases removed from V and 9 bases from J, the gap between germline ends came to 15 bases. TCRbeta library construction was performed incorporating unique molecular identifiers. One entry per CDR3 protein results from TCRdb running MiXCR on the PCR reads. Found here are about 980,000 distinct CDR3 sequences, about 29% of them singletons; the top ten hold approximately 30%. This sample comprised PBMCs, mostly from graft donor cells, obtained 360 days after TCRalphabeta/CD19-depleted stem cell transplant. The J gene is TRBJ1-6, the V gene TRBV12-3 or TRBV12-4; D may be TRBD1 (6 bases). The sequence came from a boy less than two years old who had a stem cell transplant for SCID, so the T cells may come from the graft donor. CDR3 sequence reads: CASSLVAGEGSPLHF. In nucleotides, the CDR3 is TGTGCCAGCAGTTTGGTTGCAGGGGAGGGTTCACCCCTCCACTTT.